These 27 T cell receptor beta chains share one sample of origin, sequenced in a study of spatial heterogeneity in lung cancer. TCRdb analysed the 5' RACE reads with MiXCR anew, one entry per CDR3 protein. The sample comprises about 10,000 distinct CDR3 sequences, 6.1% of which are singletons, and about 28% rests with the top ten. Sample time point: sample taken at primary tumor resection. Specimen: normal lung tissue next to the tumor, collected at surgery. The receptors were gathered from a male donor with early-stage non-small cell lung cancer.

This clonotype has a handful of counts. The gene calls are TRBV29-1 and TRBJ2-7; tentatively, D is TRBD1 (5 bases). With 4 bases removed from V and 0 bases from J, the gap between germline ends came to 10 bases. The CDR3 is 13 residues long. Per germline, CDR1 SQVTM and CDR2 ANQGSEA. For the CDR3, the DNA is TGCAGCGTTGGCAAAGGGGTCTCCTACGAGCAGTACTTC. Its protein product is CSVGKGVSYEQYF.

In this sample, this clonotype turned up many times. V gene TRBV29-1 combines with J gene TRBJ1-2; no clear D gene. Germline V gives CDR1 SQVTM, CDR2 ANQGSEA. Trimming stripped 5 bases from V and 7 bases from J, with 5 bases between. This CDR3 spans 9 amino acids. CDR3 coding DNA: TGCAGCGTTTCTCCTGGCTACACCTTC. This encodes CSVSPGYTF.

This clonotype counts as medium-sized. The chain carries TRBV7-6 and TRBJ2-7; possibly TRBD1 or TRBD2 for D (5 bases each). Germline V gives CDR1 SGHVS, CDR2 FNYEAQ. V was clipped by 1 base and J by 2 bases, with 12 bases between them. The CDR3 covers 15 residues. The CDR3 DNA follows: TGTGCCAGCAGCTTAGGGGGGAGCAGCGCCTACGAGCAGTACTTC. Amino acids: CASSLGGSSAYEQYF.

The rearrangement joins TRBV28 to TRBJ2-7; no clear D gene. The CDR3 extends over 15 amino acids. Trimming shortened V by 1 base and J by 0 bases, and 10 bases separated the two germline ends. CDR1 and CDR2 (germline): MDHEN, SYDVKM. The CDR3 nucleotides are TGTGCCAGCAGTTTATCGGCTACCAGCTCCTACGAGCAGTACTTC. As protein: CASSLSATSSYEQYF.

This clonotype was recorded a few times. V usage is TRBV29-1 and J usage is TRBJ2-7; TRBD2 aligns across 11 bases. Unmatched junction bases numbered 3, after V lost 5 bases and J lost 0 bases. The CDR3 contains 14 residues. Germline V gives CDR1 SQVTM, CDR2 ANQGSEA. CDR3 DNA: TGCAGCGTTCGACTAGCGGGGAGCTCCTACGAGCAGTACTTC. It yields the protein CSVRLAGSSYEQYF.

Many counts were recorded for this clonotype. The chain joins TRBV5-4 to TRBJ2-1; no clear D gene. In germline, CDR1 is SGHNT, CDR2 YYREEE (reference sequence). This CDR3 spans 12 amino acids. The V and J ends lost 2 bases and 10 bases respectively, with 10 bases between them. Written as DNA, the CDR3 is TGTGCCAGCAGCTTAGCCCTCCGGGAGCAGTTCTTC. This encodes CASSLALREQFF. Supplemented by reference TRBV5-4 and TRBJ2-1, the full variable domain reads ETGVTQSPTHLIKTRGQQVTLRCSSQSGHNTVSWYQQALGQGPQFIFQYYREEENGRGNFPPRFSGLQFPNYSSELNVNALELDDSALYLCASSLALREQFFGPGTRLTVL.

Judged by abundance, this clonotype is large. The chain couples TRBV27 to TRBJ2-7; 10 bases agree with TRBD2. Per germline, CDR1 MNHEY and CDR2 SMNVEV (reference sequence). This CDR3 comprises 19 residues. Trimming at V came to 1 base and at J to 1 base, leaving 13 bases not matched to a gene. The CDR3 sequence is CASSLLASGSLGGSYEQYF. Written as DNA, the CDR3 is TGTGCCAGCAGTTTATTAGCTAGCGGGAGTTTGGGGGGTTCCTACGAGCAGTACTTC.

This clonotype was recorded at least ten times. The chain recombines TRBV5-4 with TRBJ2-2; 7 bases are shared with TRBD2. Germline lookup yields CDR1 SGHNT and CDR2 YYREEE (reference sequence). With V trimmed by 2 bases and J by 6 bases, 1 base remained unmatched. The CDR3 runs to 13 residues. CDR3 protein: CASSFGLAGELFF. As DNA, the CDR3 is TGTGCCAGCAGCTTTGGACTAGCCGGGGAGCTGTTTTTT.

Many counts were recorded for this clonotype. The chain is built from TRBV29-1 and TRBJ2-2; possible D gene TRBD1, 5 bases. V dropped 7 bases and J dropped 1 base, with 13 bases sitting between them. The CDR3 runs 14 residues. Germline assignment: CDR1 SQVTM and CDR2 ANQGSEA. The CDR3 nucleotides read TGCAGCGCCCAAGGGGCAGGGAACACCGGGGAGCTGTTTTTT. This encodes CSAQGAGNTGELFF.

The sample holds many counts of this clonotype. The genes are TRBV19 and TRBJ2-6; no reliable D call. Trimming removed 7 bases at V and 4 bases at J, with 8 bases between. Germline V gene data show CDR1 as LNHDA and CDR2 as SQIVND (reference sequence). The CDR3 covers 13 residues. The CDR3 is CASTGPGANVLTF. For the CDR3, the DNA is TGTGCCAGTACTGGGCCGGGGGCCAACGTCCTGACTTTC. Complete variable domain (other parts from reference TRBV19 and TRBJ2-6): DGGITQSPKYLFRKEGQNVTLSCEQNLNHDAMYWYRQDPGQGLRLIYYSQIVNDFQKGDIAEGYSVSREKKESFPLTVTSAQKNPTAFYLCASTGPGANVLTFGAGSRLTVL.

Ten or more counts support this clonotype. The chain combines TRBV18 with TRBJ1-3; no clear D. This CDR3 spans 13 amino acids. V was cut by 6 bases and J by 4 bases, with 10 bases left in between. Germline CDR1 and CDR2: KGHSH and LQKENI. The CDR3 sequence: CASSLSDGNTIYF. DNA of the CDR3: TGTGCCAGCTCCCTTTCTGACGGAAACACCATATATTTT.

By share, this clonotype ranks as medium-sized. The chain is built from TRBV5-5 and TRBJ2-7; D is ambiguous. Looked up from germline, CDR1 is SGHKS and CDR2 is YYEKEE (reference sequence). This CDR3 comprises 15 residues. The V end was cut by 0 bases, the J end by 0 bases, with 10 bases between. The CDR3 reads CASSLALWSSYEQYF. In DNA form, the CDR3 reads TGTGCCAGCAGCTTGGCTCTTTGGAGCTCCTACGAGCAGTACTTC.

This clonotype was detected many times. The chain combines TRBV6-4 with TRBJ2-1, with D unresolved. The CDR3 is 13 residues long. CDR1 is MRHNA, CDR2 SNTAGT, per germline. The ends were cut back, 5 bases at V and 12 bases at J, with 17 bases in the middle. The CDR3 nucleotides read TGTGCCAGCAGTAATGACGGCCGAGGCGGGCAGTTCTTC. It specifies CASSNDGRGGQFF.

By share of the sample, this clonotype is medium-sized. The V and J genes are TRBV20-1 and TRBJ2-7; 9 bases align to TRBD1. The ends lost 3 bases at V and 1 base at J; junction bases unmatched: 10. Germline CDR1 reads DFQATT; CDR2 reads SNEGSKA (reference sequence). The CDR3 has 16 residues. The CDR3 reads CSASSAQGQGSYEQYF. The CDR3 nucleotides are TGCAGTGCTAGCTCAGCACAGGGACAGGGATCCTACGAGCAGTACTTC.

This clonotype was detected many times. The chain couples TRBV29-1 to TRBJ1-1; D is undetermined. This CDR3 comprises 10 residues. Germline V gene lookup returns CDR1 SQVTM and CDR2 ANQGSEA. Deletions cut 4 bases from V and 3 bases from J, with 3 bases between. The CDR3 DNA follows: TGCAGCGTTGGGGACACTGAAGCTTTCTTT. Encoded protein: CSVGDTEAFF.

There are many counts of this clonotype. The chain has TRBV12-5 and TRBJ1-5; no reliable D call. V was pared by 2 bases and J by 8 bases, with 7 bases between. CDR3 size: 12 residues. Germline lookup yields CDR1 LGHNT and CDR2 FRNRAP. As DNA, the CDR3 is TGTGCTAGTGGTTTGAGGAAAGAGCCCCAGCATTTT. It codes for CASGLRKEPQHF.

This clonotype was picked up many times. The CDR3 is CASSLWAGQRTEAFF. CDR3 DNA: TGTGCCAGCAGCTTATGGGCAGGCCAACGGACTGAAGCTTTCTTT. This chain links TRBV7-3 with TRBJ1-1; D is uncertain. The germline V gene has CDR1 SGHTA and CDR2 FQGTGA. The CDR3 spans 15 residues. V was cut by 2 bases and J by 5 bases, with 15 bases left in between.

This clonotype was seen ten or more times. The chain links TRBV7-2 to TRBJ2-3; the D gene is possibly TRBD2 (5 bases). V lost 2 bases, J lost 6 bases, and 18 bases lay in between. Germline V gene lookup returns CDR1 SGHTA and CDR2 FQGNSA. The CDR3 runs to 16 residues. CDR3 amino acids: CASSLSPSGPGDTQYF. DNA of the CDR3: TGTGCCAGCAGCTTATCCCCCAGTGGCCCGGGGGATACGCAGTATTTT.

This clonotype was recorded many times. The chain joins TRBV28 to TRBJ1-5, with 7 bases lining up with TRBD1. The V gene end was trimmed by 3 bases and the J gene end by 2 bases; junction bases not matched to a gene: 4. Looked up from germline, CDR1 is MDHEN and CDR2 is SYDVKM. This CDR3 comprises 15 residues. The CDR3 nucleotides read TGTGCCAGCAGTTTGGGAGGGGGCGGCAATCAGCCCCAGCATTTT. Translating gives CASSLGGGGNQPQHF.

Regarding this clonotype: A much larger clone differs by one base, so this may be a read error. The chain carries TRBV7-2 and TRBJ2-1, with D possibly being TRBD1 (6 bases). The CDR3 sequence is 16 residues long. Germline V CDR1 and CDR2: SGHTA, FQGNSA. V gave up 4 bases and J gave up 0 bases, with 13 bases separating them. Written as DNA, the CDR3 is TGTGCCAGCAGCTCAGTGAGGGGGAGCTCCTACAATGAGCAGTTCTTC. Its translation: CASSSVRGSSYNEQFF.

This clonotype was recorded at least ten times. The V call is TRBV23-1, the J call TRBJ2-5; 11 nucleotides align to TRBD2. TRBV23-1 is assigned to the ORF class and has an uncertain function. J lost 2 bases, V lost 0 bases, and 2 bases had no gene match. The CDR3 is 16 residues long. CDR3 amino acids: CASSQSTSGGQETQYF. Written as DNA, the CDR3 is TGCGCCAGCAGTCAATCCACTAGCGGGGGACAAGAGACCCAGTACTTC.

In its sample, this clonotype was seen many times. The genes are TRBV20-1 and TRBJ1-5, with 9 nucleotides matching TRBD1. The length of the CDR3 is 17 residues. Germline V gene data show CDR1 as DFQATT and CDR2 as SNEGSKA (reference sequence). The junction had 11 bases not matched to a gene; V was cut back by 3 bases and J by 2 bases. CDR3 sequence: CSASEGTGRGGNQPQHF. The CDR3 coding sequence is TGCAGTGCTAGCGAGGGGACAGGGCGAGGAGGCAATCAGCCCCAGCATTTT.

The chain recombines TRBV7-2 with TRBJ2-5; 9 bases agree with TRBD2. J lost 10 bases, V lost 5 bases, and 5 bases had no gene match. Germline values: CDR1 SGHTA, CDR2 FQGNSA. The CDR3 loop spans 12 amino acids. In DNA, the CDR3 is TGTGCCAGCAGCCCTAGCGGGGACGGCCAGTACTTC. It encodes CASSPSGDGQYF.

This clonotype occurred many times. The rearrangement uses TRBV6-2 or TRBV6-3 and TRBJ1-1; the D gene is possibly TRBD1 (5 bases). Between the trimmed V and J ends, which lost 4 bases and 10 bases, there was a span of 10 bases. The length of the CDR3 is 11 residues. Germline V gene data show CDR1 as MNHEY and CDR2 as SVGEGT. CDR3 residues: CASSSDSRAFF. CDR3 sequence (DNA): TGTGCCAGCAGTTCCGACAGCAGAGCTTTCTTT.

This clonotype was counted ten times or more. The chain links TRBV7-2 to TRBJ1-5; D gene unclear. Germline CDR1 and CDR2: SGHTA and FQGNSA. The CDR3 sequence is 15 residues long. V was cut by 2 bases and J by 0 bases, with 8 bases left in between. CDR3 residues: CASSLSRLSNQPQHF. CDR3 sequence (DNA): TGTGCCAGCAGCTTATCCAGGCTTAGCAATCAGCCCCAGCATTTT. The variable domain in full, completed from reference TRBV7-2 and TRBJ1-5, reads GAGVSQSPSNKVTEKGKDVELRCDPISGHTALYWYRQSLGQGLEFLIYFQGNSAPDKSGLPSDRFSAERTGGSVSTLTIQRTQQEDSAVYLCASSLSRLSNQPQHFGDGTRLSIL.

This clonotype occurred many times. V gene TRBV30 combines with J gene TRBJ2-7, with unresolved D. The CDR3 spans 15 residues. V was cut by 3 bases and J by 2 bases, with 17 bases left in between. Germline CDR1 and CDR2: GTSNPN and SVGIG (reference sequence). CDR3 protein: CAWRPIGLSTYEQYF. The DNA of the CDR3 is TGTGCCTGGAGGCCCATTGGGCTTTCCACCTACGAGCAGTACTTC.

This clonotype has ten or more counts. CDR3 DNA sequence: TGTGCCAGCAGCCCCGGACTAGCGGTCTACAATGAGCAGTTCTTC. Protein product: CASSPGLAVYNEQFF. V is TRBV5-6 and J is TRBJ2-1; 10 nucleotides agree with TRBD2. The J segment lost 3 bases and the V segment lost 4 bases, leaving 4 bases of the junction unmatched. The CDR3 is 15 residues long. In germline, CDR1 is SGHDT, CDR2 YYEEEE.